This TCR beta chain was sequenced during a study of immune evolution from preneoplasia to lung adenocarcinoma (TCRdb year 2021). Regarding the complete study: HLA loss of heterozygosity was observed in around 7.5%, 14% and 36% of AIS, MIA and ADC lesions, respectively, and was not observed in any AAH lesions. A total of more than 40 patients contributed TCR sequencing data. POLYSOLVER was used to infer Class I HLA alleles from exome data, and LOHHLA was used to detect allele-specific HLA loss. In total, the cohort included 50 to 60 patients with pulmonary nodules, all of whom underwent surgical resection. According to the study, more than 100 samples were used for TCR sequencing. Immune contexture across lung adenocarcinoma precursors and invasive adenocarcinoma was profiled using immune gene expression, TCR sequencing and multiplex immunofluorescence. The immune data were integrated with whole exome sequencing and methylation data from the same cohort of nodules. Sample size was determined by specimen availability and not by a prior power calculation. Resected precursor lesions (AAH, AIS, MIA) and invasive adenocarcinomas were compared with paired morphologically normal lung tissue.

The immunoSEQ hsTCRbeta Kit was used to sequence TCR beta CDR3 regions from DNA. In the source study's methods: The ImmunoSEQ Analyzer was used to analyse the TCR sequencing data. T cell clonality was defined as 1 minus Pielou's evenness computed on productive rearrangements. To measure T cell diversity, the inverse Simpson index was applied to productive templates. T cell density was expressed as TCR beta template counts normalized to usable DNA, with usable DNA estimated by amplifying and sequencing housekeeping genes. TCR metrics were compared across histologic stages using two-sided Kruskal-Wallis tests. TCRdb obtained this table from immuneACCESS and retained in-frame rearrangements with V and J assigned. These tables miss some clones; where compared with another copy, unresolved V genes account for less than half of the shortfall, and the remainder is unexplained. The D gene and trimming were derived from the DNA, and the V and J assignments and clone size from that table. This sample lists over 4,500 clones; about 75% were detected once. Roughly 10% of the sample lies in the top ten.

Comment on this clone: Its antigen is unknown. No per-base quality is available; no much larger clone lies one base away.

Study-wide findings and limitations: Top T cell clone frequencies were highest in normal lung and appeared to decrease progressively from AAH through AIS, MIA and invasive adenocarcinoma. All patients were from Japan and China, so applicability to Western populations was uncertain. The findings rested on association rather than direct causation, and larger cohorts with long-term follow-up and longitudinal biopsies were considered necessary. Normal lung showed the highest clonality, whereas later-stage lesions appeared to have higher T cell density and diversity but lower clonality. KRAS-mutant nodules showed the highest T cell clonality compared with EGFR-mutant or double wild-type lesions.

The CDR3 numbers 16 residues from cysteine through phenylalanine. Just the 48-base CDR3 DNA is kept, in frame starting at base 1. Based on the germline V gene, the CDR1 and CDR2 sequences are KGHSH and LQKENI. V lost 2 bases and J lost 0 bases; the stretch between them is 13 bases long. Resection was performed on patients in Japan or China between the mid-2010s and the late 2010s. Two lung cancer pathologists independently confirmed the histologic diagnosis of each case on H&E slides. For nucleic acid extraction, premalignant or tumor cells were enriched by macro-dissection following pathologic assessment. FFPE tissue was used for DNA isolation with the AllPrep DNA/RNA FFPE Kit.

The receptor comes from a person in their sixties or seventies with lung adenocarcinoma. The rearranged chain carries TRBV18 and TRBJ1-1; 6 matching bases give a weak D call of TRBD1. The sequencing sample was made of FFPE minimally invasive lung adenocarcinoma tissue. The sample's cell subset or site label, decoded: micro-invasive lung adenocarcinoma (MIA). The sequence in DNA is TGTGCCAGCTCACCATGGGTTAGGGACATGAACACTGAAGCTTTCTTT. Its protein product is CASSPWVRDMNTEAFF.